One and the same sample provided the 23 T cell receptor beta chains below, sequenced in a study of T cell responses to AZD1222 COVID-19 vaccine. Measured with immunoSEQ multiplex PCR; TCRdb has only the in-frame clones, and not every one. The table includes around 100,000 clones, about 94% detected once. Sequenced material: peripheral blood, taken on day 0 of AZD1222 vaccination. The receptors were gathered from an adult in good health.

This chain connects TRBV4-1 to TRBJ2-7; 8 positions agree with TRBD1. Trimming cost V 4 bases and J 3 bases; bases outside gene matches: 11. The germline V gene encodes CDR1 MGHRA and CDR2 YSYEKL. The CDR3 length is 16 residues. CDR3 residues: CASSRQPSQGVYEQYF. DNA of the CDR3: TGCGCCAGCAGCCGACAACCTTCACAGGGGGTCTACGAGCAGTACTTC.

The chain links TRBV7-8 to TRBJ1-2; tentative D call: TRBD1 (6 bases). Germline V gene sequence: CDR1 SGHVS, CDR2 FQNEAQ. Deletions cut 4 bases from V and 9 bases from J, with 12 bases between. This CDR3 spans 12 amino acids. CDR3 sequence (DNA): TGTGCCAGCAGCTCCAGGGGTTTGAGCTACACCTTC. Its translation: CASSSRGLSYTF.

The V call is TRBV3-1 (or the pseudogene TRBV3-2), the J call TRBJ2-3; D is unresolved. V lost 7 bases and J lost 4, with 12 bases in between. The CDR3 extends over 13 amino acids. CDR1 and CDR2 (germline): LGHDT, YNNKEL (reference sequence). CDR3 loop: CASNILGADTQYF. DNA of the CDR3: TGTGCCAGCAACATTCTCGGAGCAGATACGCAGTATTTT.

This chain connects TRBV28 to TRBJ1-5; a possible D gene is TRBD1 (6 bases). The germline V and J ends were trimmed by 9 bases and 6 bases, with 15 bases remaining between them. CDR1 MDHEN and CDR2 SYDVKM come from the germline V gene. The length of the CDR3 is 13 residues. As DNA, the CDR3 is TGTGCCAGTGGGGGGGGCTTCAGTCAGCCCCAGCATTTT. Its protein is CASGGGFSQPQHF. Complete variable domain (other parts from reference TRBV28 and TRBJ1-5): DVKVTQSSRYLVKRTGEKVFLECVQDMDHENMFWYRQDPGLGLRLIYFSYDVKMKEKGDIPEGYSVSREKKERFSLILESASTNQTSMYLCASGGGFSQPQHFGDGTRLSIL.

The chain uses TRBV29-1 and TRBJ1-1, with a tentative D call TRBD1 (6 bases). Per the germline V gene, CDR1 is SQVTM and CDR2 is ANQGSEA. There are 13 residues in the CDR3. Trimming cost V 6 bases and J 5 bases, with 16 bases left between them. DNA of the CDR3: TGCAGCGTGCGGGCACAGGGAGGGACTGAAGCTTTCTTT. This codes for CSVRAQGGTEAFF.

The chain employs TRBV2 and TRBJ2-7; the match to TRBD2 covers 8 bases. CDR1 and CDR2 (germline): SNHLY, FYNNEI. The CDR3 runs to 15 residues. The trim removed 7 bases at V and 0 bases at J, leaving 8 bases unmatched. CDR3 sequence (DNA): TGTGCCAGCATGACTAGCACTAGCGGCTCCTACGAGCAGTACTTC. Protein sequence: CASMTSTSGSYEQYF.

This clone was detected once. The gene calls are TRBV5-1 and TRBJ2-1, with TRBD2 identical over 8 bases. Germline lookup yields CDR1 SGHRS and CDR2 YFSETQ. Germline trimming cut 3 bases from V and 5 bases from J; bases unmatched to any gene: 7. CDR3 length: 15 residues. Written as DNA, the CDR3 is TGCGCCAGCAGCTGGGGCGGGACTAGAGACAATGAGCAGTTCTTC. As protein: CASSWGGTRDNEQFF.

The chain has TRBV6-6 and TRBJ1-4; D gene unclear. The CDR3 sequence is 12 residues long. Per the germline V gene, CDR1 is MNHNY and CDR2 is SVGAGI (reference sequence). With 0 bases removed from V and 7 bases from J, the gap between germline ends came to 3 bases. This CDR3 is CASSYSSEKLFF. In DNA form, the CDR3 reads TGTGCCAGCAGTTACTCGAGTGAAAAACTGTTTTTT.

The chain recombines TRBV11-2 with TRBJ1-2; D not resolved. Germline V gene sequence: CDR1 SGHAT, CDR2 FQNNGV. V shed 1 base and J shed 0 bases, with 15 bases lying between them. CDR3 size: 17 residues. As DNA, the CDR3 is TGTGCCAGCAGCTTAGGCAGGCTAACCGATGCTAACTATGGCTACACCTTC. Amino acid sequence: CASSLGRLTDANYGYTF.

The CDR3 nucleotides are TGTGCCTCTCAGGTAGTGAACACTGAAGCTTTCTTT. Amino acids: CASQVVNTEAFF. The chain has TRBV28 and TRBJ1-1; D gene unclear. The CDR3 consists of 12 residues. Between the trimmed V and J ends, which lost 11 bases and 0 bases, there was a span of 10 bases. Germline CDR1 MDHEN, CDR2 SYDVKM.

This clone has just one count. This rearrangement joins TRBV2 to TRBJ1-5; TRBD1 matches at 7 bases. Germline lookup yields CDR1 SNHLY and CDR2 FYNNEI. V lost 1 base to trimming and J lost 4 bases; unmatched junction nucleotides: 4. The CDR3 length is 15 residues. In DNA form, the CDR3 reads TGTGCCAGCAGTGAAGAAGGGGGCTTAAATCAGCCCCAGCATTTT. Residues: CASSEEGGLNQPQHF.

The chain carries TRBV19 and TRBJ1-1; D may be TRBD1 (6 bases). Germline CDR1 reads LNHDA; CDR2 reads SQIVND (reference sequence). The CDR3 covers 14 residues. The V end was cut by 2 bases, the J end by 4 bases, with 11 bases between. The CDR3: CASSIRGRGTEAFF. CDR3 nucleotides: TGTGCCAGTAGTATACGGGGCAGGGGCACTGAAGCTTTCTTT.

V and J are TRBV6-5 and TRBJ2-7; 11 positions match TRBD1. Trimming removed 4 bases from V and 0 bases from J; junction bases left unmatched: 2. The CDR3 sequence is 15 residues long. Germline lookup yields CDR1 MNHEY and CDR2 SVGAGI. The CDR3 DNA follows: TGTGCCAGCAGTTCCGGGACAGGGGGCTCCTACGAGCAGTACTTC. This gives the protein CASSSGTGGSYEQYF.

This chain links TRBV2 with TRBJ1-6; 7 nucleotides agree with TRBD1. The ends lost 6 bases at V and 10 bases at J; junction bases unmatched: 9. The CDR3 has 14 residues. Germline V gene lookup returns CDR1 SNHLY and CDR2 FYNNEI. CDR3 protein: CASRETGRESPLHF. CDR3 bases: TGTGCCAGCAGAGAGACAGGGCGGGAGTCACCCCTCCACTTT.

The CDR3 here is CASSPPSSYEQYF. The CDR3 coding sequence is TGTGCCAGCAGCCCTCCTAGCTCCTACGAGCAGTACTTC. The chain joins TRBV11-3 to TRBJ2-7; D is uncertain. Germline V gene lookup returns CDR1 SGHNT and CDR2 YENEEA. Trimming removed 5 bases from V and 0 bases from J, with 8 bases in between. The CDR3 extends over 13 amino acids. Full variable domain (remainder filled in from reference TRBV11-3 and TRBJ2-7): EAGVVQSPRYKIIEKKQPVAFWCNPISGHNTLYWYLQNLGQGPELLIRYENEEAVDDSQLPKDRFSAERLKGVDSTLKIQPAELGDSAVYLCASSPPSSYEQYFGPGTRLTVT.

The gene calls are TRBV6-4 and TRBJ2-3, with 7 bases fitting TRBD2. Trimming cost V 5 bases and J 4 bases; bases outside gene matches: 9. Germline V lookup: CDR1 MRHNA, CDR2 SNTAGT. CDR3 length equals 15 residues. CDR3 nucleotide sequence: TGTGCCAGCAGTCTTTCTTCGGGGGGAGCAGATACGCAGTATTTT. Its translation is CASSLSSGGADTQYF.

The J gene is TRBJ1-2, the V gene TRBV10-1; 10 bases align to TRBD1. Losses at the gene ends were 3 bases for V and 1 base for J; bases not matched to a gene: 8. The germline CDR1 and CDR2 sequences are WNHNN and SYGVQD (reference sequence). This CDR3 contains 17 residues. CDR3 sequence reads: CASSEGTGVGHNYGYTF. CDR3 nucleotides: TGCGCCAGCAGTGAAGGGACAGGGGTGGGCCATAACTATGGCTACACCTTC.

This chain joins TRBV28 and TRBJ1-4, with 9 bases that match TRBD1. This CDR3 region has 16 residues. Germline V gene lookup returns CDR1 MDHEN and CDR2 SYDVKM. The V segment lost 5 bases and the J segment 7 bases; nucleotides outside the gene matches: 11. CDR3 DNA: TGTGCCAGCAGTCGTGACAGGGGGAAGTTGAGTGAAAAACTGTTTTTT. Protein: CASSRDRGKLSEKLFF.

Here the CDR3 reads CASSVASANRNEQFF. CDR3 in DNA: TGTGCCAGCAGCGTAGCCTCCGCGAATAGGAATGAGCAGTTCTTC. The chain is built from TRBV9 and TRBJ2-1; D unclear. This CDR3 is 15 amino acids long. V dropped 0 bases and J dropped 7 bases, with 14 bases sitting between them. Looked up from germline, CDR1 is SGDLS and CDR2 is YYNGEE. Drawing the rest from reference TRBV9 and TRBJ2-1, the complete variable domain is DSGVTQTPKHLITATGQRVTLRCSPRSGDLSVYWYQQSLDQGLQFLIQYYNGEERAKGNILERFSAQQFPDLHSELNLSSLELGDSALYFCASSVASANRNEQFFGPGTRLTVL.

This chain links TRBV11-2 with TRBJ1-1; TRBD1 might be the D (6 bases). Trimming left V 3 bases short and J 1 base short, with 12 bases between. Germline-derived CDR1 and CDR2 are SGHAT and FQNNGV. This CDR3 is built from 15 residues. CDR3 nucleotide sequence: TGTGCCAGCAGCTTGGAGAGGACAGCGAACACTGAAGCTTTCTTT. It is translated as CASSLERTANTEAFF.

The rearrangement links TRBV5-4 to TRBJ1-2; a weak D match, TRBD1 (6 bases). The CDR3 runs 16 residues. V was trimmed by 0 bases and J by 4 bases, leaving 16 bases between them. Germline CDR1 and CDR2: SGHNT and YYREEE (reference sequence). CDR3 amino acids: CASSLVGGLSSYGYTF. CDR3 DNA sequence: TGTGCCAGCAGCTTGGTGGGGGGGCTAAGCTCCTATGGCTACACCTTC.

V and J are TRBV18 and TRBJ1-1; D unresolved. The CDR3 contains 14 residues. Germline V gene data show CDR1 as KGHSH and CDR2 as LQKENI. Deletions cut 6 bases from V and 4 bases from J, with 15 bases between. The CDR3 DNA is TGTGCCAGCTCCCAGCAACACGGAAGCACTGAAGCTTTCTTT. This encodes CASSQQHGSTEAFF.

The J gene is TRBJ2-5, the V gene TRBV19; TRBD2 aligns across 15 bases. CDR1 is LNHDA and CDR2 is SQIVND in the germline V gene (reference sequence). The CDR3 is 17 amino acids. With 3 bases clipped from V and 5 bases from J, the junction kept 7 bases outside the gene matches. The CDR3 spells CASSIRTSGRAEETQYF. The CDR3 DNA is TGTGCCAGTAGTATTCGGACTAGCGGGAGGGCCGAGGAGACCCAGTACTTC.